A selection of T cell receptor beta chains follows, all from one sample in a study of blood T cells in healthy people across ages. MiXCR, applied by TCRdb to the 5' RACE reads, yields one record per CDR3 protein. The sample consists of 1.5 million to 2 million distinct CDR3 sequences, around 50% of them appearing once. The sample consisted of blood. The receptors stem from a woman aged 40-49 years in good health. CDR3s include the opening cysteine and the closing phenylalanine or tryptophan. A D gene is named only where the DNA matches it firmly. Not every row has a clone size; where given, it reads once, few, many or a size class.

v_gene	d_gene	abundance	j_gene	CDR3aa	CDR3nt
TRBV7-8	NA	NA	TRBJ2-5	CASSWQGMEETQYF	TGTGCCAGCAGCTGGCAGGGGATGGAGGAGACCCAGTACTTC
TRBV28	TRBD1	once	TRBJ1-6	CASSGGQAPLHF	TGTGCCAGCAGTGGGGGACAGGCACCCCTCCACTTT
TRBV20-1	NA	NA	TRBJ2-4	CSARDTEIAKNIQYF	TGCAGTGCTAGAGATACAGAGATAGCCAAAAACATTCAGTACTTC
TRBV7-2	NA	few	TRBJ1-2	CASTLGGASYGYTF	TGTGCCAGCACCCTAGGGGGGGCGTCCTATGGCTACACCTTC
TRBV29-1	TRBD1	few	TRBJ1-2	CSVEAGGGLGYGYTF	TGCAGCGTTGAAGCAGGGGGGGGCCTGGGCTATGGCTACACCTTC
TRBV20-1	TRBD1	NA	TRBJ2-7	CSARTGGIYEQYF	TGCAGTGCTAGAACAGGGGGTATCTACGAGCAGTACTTC
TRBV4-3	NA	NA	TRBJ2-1	CASSQDYARQVSDEQFF	TGCGCCAGCAGCCAAGATTATGCCAGGCAAGTGAGCGATGAGCAGTTCTTC
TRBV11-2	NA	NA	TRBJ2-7	CASSLGSSSHEQYF	TGTGCCAGCAGCTTAGGATCCAGCTCCCACGAGCAGTACTTC
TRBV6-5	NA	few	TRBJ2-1	CASSSRIGGTHSSYNEQFF	TGTGCCAGCAGTTCAAGGATAGGGGGTACCCACAGCTCCTACAATGAGCAGTTCTTC
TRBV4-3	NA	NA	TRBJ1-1	CASSQAYQFEAFF	TGCGCCAGCAGCCAAGCTTATCAATTTGAAGCTTTCTTT
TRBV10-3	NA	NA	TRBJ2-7	CAIKTLSTHAWEQYF	TGTGCCATCAAAACACTTAGCACCCACGCTTGGGAGCAGTACTTC
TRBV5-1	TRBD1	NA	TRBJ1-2	CASSFGTEAGYTF	TGCGCCAGCAGCTTCGGGACAGAGGCTGGCTACACCTTC
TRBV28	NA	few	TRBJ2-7	CASSLYRVPEQYF	TGTGCCAGCAGCTTATACAGGGTCCCCGAGCAGTACTTC
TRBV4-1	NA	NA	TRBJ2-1	CASSQDEADLYNEQFF	TGCGCCAGCAGCCAAGATGAAGCGGACCTATACAATGAGCAGTTCTTC
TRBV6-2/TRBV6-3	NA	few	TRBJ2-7	CASSYSNRGGYEQYF	TGTGCCAGCAGTTATTCTAACCGAGGGGGTTACGAGCAGTACTTC
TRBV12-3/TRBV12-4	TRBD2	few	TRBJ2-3	CASSFPTSGGADTQYF	TGTGCCAGCAGTTTCCCAACTAGCGGGGGGGCCGATACGCAGTATTTT
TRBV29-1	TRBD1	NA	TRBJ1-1	CSAWTFGTGMVNTEAFF	TGCAGCGCCTGGACCTTTGGGACAGGGATGGTGAACACTGAAGCTTTCTTT
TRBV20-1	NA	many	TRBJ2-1	CSAPGALAEEQFF	TGCAGTGCTCCAGGGGCACTAGCAGAGGAGCAGTTCTTC
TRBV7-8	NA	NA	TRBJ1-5	CASCQGATTDQPQHF	TGTGCCAGCTGTCAAGGAGCCACCACCGATCAGCCCCAGCATTTT
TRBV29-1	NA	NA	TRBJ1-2	CSVDPFKGGGYTF	TGCAGCGTTGACCCCTTTAAGGGGGGTGGCTACACCTTC
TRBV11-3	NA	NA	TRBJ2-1	CVSSLVGGGPNEQFF	TGTGTCAGCAGCTTAGTGGGGGGCGGACCGAATGAGCAGTTCTTC
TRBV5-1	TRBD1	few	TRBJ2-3	CASSLGQGEGLATDTQYF	TGCGCCAGCAGCTTGGGACAGGGCGAGGGCCTTGCCACAGATACGCAGTATTTT
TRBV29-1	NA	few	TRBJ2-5	CSVAILEGETQYF	TGCAGCGTTGCCATATTAGAGGGAGAGACCCAGTACTTC
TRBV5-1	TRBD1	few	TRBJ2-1	CASSLKQGARIEQFF	TGCGCCAGCAGCTTGAAGCAGGGGGCGAGGATTGAGCAGTTCTTC
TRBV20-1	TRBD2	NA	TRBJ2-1	CSARLAGFNNEQFF	TGCAGTGCTAGACTAGCGGGGTTCAACAATGAGCAGTTCTTT